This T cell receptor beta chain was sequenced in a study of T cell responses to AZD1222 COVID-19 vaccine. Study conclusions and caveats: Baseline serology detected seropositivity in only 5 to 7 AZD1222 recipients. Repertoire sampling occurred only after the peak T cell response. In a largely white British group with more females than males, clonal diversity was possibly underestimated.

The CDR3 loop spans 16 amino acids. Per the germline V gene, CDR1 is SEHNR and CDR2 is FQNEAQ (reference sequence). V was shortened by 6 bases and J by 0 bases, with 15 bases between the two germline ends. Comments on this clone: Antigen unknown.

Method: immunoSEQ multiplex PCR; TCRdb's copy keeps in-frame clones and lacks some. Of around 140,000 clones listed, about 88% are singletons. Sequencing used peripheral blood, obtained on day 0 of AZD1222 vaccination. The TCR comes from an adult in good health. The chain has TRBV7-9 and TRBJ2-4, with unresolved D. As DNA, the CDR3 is TGTGCCAGCAGTCCAGACGGATTGGGAGCCAAAAACATTCAGTACTTC. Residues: CASSPDGLGAKNIQYF.